The entry below describes one T cell receptor beta chain. The antigen it recognizes is unknown. No clone much larger than this one lies a single base away; base qualities are absent. This record comes from a study of radiotherapy plus CTLA-4 blockade in lung cancer (dated by TCRdb to 2016 to 2019). A note on the overall study: Among the enrolled patients, 15% to 20% had an objective response, and 31% reached disease control.

General study outcomes and caveats: After treatment with radiotherapy and ipilimumab, TCR clones that came from tumors expanded in the peripheral blood. The strongest predictors of response, as reported, were early dynamic changes in blood T cell clones along with a rise in serum interferon-beta after radiation.

The study tested focal radiation therapy combined with CTLA-4 blockade (ipilimumab) in patients with chemo-refractory metastatic non-small-cell lung cancer. Libraries were built with the immunoSEQ multiplex PCR assay. Not all clones reach the TCRdb copy of this immuneACCESS table, which keeps in-frame sequences only. Checked studies attribute under half of the gap to unresolved V genes and leave the rest unexplained. The sample contains approximately 82,000 clones, under 85% of them found a single time. The ten largest clonotypes hold approximately 14% of the sample. The receptor was derived from a human donor with non-small cell lung cancer that progressed on radiotherapy plus ipilimumab. Sequences were derived from peripheral blood, sampled from a patient treated with radiotherapy plus ipilimumab.

The DNA is TGCGCCAGCAGCTTGCAGGGAGAGTCGAACTATGGCTACACCTTC. It translates as CASSLQGESNYGYTF. The chain is made from TRBV5-1 and TRBJ1-2; the best D guess is TRBD1, with 5 bases matching. Measured from the cysteine to the phenylalanine, the CDR3 is 15 residues long. The sequence is cut down to CDR3 DNA, 45 bases in frame from base 1. The germline V gene yields SGHRS for CDR1 and YFSETQ for CDR2. V loses 1 base, J loses 2 bases, and the germline ends lie 12 bases apart.